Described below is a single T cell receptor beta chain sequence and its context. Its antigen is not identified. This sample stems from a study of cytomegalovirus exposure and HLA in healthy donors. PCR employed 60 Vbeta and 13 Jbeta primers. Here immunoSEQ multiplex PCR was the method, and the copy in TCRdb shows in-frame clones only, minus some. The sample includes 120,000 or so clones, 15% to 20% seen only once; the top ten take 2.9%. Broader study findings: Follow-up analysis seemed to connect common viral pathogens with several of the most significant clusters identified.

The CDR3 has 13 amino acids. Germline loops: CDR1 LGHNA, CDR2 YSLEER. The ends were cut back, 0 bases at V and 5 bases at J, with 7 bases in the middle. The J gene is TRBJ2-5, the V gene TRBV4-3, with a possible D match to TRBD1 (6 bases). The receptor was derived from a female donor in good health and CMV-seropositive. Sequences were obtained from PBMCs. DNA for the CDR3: TGCGCCAGCAGCCAAGACCAGGGGGAGACCCAGTACTTC. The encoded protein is CASSQDQGETQYF.